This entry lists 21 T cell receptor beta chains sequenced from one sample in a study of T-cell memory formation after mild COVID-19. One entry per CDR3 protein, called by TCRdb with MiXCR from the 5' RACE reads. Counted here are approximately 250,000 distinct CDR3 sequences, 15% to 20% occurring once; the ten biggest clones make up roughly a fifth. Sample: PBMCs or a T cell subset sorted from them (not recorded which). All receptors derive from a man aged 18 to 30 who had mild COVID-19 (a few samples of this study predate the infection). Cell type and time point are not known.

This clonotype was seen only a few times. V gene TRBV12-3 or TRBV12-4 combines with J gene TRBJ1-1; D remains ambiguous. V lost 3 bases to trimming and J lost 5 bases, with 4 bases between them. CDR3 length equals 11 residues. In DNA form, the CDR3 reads TGTGCCAGCAGTTTCCGGACTGAAGCTTTCTTT. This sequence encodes CASSFRTEAFF.

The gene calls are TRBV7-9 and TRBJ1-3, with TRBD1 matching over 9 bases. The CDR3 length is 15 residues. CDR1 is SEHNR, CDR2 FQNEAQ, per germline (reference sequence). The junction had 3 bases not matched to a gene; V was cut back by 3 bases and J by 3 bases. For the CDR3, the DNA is TGTGCCAGCAGCTTCGGGACAGGGAATGGAAACACCATATATTTT. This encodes CASSFGTGNGNTIYF.

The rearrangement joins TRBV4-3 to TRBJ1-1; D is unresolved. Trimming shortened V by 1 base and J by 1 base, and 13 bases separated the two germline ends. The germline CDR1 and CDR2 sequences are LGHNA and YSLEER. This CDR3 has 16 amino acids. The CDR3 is CASSQVFRPSNTEAFF. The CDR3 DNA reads TGCGCCAGCAGCCAAGTTTTTCGGCCTTCGAACACTGAAGCTTTCTTT.

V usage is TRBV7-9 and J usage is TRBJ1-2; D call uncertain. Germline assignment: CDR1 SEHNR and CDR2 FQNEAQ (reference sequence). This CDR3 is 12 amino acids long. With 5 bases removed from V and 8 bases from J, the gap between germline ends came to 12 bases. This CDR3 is CASSLRRSGYTF. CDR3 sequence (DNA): TGTGCCAGCAGCCTCAGAAGGTCGGGCTACACCTTC.

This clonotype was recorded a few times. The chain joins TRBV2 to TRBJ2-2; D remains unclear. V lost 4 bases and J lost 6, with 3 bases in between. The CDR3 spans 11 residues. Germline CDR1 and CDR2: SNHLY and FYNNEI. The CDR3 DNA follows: TGTGCCAGCAGTGTGGCCGGGGAGCTGTTTTTT. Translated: CASSVAGELFF.

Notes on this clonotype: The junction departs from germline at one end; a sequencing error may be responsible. The CDR3 DNA sequence: TGTGCCGCCAGTGGCTTGGCCAGAGATAAAAACATTCAGTACTTC. It is translated as CAASGLARDKNIQYF. J is TRBJ2-4 and V is TRBV24-1; D not certain. From germline, CDR1 is KGHDR and CDR2 SFDVKD. CDR3 length: 15 residues.

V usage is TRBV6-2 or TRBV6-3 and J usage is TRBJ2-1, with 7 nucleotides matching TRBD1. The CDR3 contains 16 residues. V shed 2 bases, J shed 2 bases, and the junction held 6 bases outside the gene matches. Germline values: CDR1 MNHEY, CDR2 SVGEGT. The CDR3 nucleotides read TGTGCCAGCAGTTACGATTTCAGGGGGACCTACAATGAGCAGTTCTTC. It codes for CASSYDFRGTYNEQFF.

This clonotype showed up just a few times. DNA of the CDR3: TGTGCCAGCAGCCTCAGTATGCTAGCGGGGGATACAGATACGCAGTATTTT. Encoded protein: CASSLSMLAGDTDTQYF. The J gene is TRBJ2-3, the V gene TRBV6-2 or TRBV6-3; 10 bases are a match to TRBD2. V was pared by 6 bases and J by 3 bases, with 12 bases of the junction left unmatched. The germline CDR1 and CDR2 sequences are MNHEY and SVGEGT. The CDR3 runs 17 residues.

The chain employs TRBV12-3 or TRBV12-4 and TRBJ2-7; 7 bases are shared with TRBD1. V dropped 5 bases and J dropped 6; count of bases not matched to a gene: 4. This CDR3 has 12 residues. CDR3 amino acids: CASSGDSIEQYF. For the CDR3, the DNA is TGTGCCAGCAGTGGGGACAGCATCGAGCAGTACTTC.

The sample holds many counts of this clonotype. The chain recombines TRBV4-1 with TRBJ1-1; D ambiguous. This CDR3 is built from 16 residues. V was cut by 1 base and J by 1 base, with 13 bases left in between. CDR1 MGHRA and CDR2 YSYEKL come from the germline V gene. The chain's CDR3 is CASSQGHPGWNTEAFF. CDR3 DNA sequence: TGCGCCAGCAGCCAAGGTCATCCGGGGTGGAACACTGAAGCTTTCTTT.

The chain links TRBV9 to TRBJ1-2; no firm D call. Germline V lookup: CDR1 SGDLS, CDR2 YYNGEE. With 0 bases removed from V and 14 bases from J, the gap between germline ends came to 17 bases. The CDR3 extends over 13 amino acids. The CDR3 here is CASSVVPGRPGTF. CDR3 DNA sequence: TGTGCCAGCAGCGTAGTCCCTGGACGCCCGGGGACCTTC.

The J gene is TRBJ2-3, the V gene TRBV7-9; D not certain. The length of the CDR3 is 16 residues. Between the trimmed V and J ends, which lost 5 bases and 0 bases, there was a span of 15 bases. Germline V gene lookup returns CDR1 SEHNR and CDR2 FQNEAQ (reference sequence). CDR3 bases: TGTGCCAGCAGCCACGGGCAGTTGCCTAGCACAGATACGCAGTATTTT. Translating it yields CASSHGQLPSTDTQYF.

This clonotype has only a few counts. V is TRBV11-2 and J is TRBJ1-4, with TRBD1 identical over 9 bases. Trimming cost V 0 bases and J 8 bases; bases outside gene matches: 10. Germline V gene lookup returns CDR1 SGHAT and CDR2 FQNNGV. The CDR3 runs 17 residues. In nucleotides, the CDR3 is TGTGCCAGCAGCTTAGATCTGACGGGGACAGGGAACGAAAAACTGTTTTTT. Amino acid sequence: CASSLDLTGTGNEKLFF.

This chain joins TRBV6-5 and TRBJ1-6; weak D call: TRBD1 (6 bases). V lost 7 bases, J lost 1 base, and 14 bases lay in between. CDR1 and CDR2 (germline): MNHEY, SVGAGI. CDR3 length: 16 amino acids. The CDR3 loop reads CASKTYGTSYNSPLHF. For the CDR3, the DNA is TGTGCCAGCAAAACCTACGGGACATCCTATAATTCACCCCTCCACTTT.

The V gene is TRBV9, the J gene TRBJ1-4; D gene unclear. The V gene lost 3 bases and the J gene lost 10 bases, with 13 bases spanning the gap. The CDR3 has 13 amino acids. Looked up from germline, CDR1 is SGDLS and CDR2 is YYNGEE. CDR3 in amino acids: CASSASLGGKLFF. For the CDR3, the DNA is TGTGCCAGCAGCGCTAGCCTCGGCGGAAAACTGTTTTTT.

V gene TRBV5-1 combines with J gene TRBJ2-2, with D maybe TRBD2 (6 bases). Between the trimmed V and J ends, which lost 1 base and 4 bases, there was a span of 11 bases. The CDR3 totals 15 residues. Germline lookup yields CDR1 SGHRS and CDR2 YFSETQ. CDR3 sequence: CASSLIGSPTGELFF. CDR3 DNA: TGCGCCAGCAGCTTGATCGGGAGCCCCACCGGGGAGCTGTTTTTT. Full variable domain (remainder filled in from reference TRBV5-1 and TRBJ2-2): KAGVTQTPRYLIKTRGQQVTLSCSPISGHRSVSWYQQTPGQGLQFLFEYFSETQRNKGNFPGRFSGRQFSNSRSEMNVSTLELGDSALYLCASSLIGSPTGELFFGEGSRLTVL.

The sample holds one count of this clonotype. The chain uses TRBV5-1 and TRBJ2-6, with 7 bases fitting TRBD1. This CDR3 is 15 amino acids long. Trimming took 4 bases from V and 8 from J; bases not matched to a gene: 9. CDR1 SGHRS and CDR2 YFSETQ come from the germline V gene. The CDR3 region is CASSKNTGETNVLTF. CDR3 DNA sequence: TGCGCCAGCAGCAAGAACACAGGGGAGACCAACGTCCTGACTTTC.

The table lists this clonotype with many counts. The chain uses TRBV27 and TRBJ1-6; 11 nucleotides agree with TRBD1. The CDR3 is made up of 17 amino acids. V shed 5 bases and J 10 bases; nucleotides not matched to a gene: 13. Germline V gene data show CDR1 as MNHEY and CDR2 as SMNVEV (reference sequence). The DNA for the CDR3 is TGTGCCAGCAGTCCGGACAGGGGGCGCGGAGGCTTGTCACCCCTCCACTTT. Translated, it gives CASSPDRGRGGLSPLHF.

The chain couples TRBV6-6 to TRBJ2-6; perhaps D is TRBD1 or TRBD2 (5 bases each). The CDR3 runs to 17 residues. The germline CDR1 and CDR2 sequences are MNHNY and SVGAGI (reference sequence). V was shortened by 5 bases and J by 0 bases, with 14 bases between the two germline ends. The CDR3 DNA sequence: TGTGCCAGCAGTACGTGGGACCCCGCCTCTGGGGCCAACGTCCTGACTTTC. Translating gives CASSTWDPASGANVLTF.

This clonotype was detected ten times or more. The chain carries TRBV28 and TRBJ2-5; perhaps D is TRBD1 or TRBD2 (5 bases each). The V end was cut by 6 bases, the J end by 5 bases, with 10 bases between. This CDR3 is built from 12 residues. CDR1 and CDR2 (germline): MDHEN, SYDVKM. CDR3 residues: CASRGVGETQYF. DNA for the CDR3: TGTGCCAGCAGGGGGGTGGGGGAGACCCAGTACTTC.

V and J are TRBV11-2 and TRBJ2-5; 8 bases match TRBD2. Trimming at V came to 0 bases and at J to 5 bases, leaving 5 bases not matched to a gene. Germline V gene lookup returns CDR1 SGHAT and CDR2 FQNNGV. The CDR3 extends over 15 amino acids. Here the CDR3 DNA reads TGTGCCAGCAGCTTAGAAGCGGGGGTGGGGGAGACCCAGTACTTC. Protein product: CASSLEAGVGETQYF.